This is a list of T cell receptor beta chains from one sample in a study of cytomegalovirus exposure and HLA in healthy donors. The method was immunoSEQ multiplex PCR; TCRdb's version includes in-frame clones alone and lacks a portion of them. The sample lists approximately 91,000 clones; under 75% were seen once. Input material: PBMCs. The receptors were sampled from a human donor in good health. The conserved cysteine and the conserved F or W are not part of the CDR3 here. Each record gives: J gene, V gene, CDR3 protein.

>TRBJ2-7|TRBV2
ASSPQYYEQY
>TRBJ2-6|TRBV9
ASSASSGANVLT
>TRBJ1-3|TRBV9
ASSVTGSGNTIY
>TRBJ2-7|TRBV9
ASSAGQTSCEQY
>TRBJ2-3|TRBV29-1
SVPLAGGSTDTQY
>TRBJ1-2|TRBV4-1
ASSLETGTDYT
>TRBJ1-2|TRBV30
AWTEQGNYGYT
>TRBJ2-5|TRBV5-1
ASSSGLAGVLQETQY
>TRBJ2-3|TRBV11-2
ASSFRPGLAGPDTQY
>TRBJ2-1|TRBV19
ASSIERSSNEQF
>TRBJ1-2|TRBV5-4
ASSQAGNYGYT
>TRBJ2-7|TRBV7-7
ASSPQPGSYEQY
>TRBJ2-7|TRBV5-8
ASSLATGYGYEQY
>TRBJ2-1|TRBV6-5
ASSLLAGGSEQF
>TRBJ1-2|TRBV6-1
ASWGVLNYGYT
>TRBJ2-7|TRBV13
ASSFGIGSYEQY
>-|TRBV18
ASSHTGQLSSYEQY
>TRBJ2-3|TRBV11-3
ASSSGTGVLPVTDTQY
>TRBJ2-7|TRBV14
ASSQDSSSGHEQY
>TRBJ2-5|TRBV2
ASRTSHRKETQY
>TRBJ2-2|TRBV27
ASSLRGTSGGGLDTGELF
>TRBJ1-4|TRBV11-2
ASSFGTGYGEKLF
>TRBJ1-4|TRBV2
ASLGLQEGEKLF
>TRBJ1-1|TRBV6-6
ASTQGTGTEAF
>TRBJ1-1|TRBV5-1
ASSQGQEGSPEAF
>TRBJ2-1|TRBV2
ASKASGGGYEQF
>TRBJ1-2|TRBV30
AWSVTIHGYT
>TRBJ1-2|TRBV5-1
ASSSGISPGGYT
>TRBJ1-1|TRBV7-2
ASTLDSYNTEAF
>TRBJ2-3|TRBV11-3
ASSLGAAGATDTQY
>TRBJ1-4|TRBV4-3
ASSHLDSNEKLF
>TRBJ1-1|TRBV6-1
ASSLTGATTEAF
>TRBJ2-7|TRBV11-2
ASSLDRGHEQY
>TRBJ1-1|TRBV9
ASSGTLNTEAF
>TRBJ1-1|TRBV7-9
ASSSRGQGTEAF
>TRBJ2-7|TRBV7-8
ASSSRVQPYEQY
>TRBJ1-6|TRBV4-3
ASSQRAGDNSPLH
>TRBJ1-5|TRBV7-2
ASSFITGRNQPQH
>TRBJ1-2|TRBV19
ASSPRGSLTVQASSLYGYT
>TRBJ1-1|TRBV19
ASRFRQGTTEAF
>TRBJ1-1|TRBV5-8
ASSHGTGWNTEAF
>TRBJ2-1|TRBV9
ASSVEAGGYNEQF
>TRBJ2-3|TRBV4-3
ASSQGLGGAGTDTQY
>TRBJ1-4|TRBV9
ASSGILTGARGEKLF
>-|TRBV9
ASSVGSGTILYEQY
>TRBJ2-2|TRBV10-3
AISESQNLQTAEPGTPNTGELF
>TRBJ2-5|TRBV5-1
ASAPRGGTKETQY
>TRBJ2-6|TRBV5-4
ASTQGQTGVKRSGANVLT
>TRBJ2-1|TRBV5-1
ASSPGTAGNEQF
>TRBJ1-3|TRBV29-1
SARDRGNSGNTIY
>TRBJ1-5|TRBV20-1
SARVEQPQH
>TRBJ1-2|TRBV6-1
ASSAREDYGYT
>TRBJ1-1|TRBV4-3
ASSPWSIGTEAF
>TRBJ2-2|TRBV5-1
ASSLVQGARTGELF
>TRBJ2-7|TRBV19
ASSPRTPGQGPYEQY
>TRBJ1-2|TRBV6-5
ASSLRRTDYGYT
>TRBJ2-2|TRBV5-1
ASTINTGELF
>TRBJ1-6|TRBV14
ASSQDRGRGPNSPLH